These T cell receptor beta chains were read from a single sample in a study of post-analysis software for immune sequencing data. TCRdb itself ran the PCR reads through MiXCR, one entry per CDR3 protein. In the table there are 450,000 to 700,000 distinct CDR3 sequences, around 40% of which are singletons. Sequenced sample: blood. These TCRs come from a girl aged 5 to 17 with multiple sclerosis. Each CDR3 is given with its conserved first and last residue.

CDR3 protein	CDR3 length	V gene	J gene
CASSPAGEPDTQYF	14	TRBV12-3/TRBV12-4	TRBJ2-3
CSARDHRGTYSNQPQHF	17	TRBV20-1	TRBJ1-5
CASSLAAGGTPTDTQYF	17	TRBV7-6	TRBJ2-3
CASSPVHSSGGAIRPDTQYF	20	TRBV7-2	TRBJ2-3
CATSDPSTDNQETQYF	16	TRBV24-1	TRBJ2-5
CASSRGTGGADTQYF	15	TRBV27	TRBJ2-3
CASSMRIHYEQYF	13	TRBV6-5	TRBJ2-7
CASSPSGSLSYEQYF	15	TRBV3-1	TRBJ2-7
CATSRGSEETQYF	13	TRBV15	TRBJ2-5
CASSQITGNYGYTF	14	TRBV3-1	TRBJ1-2
CASWDRGIRSYGYTF	15	TRBV6-5	TRBJ1-2
CASSLSEGAREYEQYF	16	TRBV11-2	TRBJ2-7
CASSQGTGEETQYF	14	TRBV11-2	TRBJ2-5
CAATGTSGANEQFF	14	TRBV4-1	TRBJ2-1
CASSLETGVYEQYF	14	TRBV7-6	TRBJ2-7
CATTSVGDTQYF	12	TRBV19	TRBJ2-3
CSVEYPSGDEQFF	13	TRBV29-1	TRBJ2-1
CSVLTGNTEAFF	12	TRBV29-1	TRBJ1-1
CASSSGQGNEQFF	13	TRBV28	TRBJ2-1
CSVESPKEFYGYTF	14	TRBV29-1	TRBJ1-2
CASGSRGPWREQYF	14	TRBV12-3/TRBV12-4	TRBJ2-5
CASSQVPGVAKNIQYF	16	TRBV4-1	TRBJ2-4
CASSPLNSYEQYF	13	TRBV9	TRBJ2-7
CASTDSPSRSGANVLTF	17	TRBV27	TRBJ2-6
CASSYGHYNEQYF	13	TRBV6-5	.
CASTPGTGGPNTEAFF	16	TRBV12-3/TRBV12-4	TRBJ1-1
CASSLRDRGIQPQHF	15	TRBV12-3/TRBV12-4	TRBJ1-5
CSVEVGGTEQFF	12	TRBV29-1	TRBJ2-1
CASSPQVGRNEQFF	14	TRBV5-1	TRBJ2-1
CASEGTDTQYF	11	TRBV2	TRBJ2-3
CAIKTGGLSYNEQFF	15	TRBV10-3	TRBJ2-1
CASSPRPGQGVTEAFF	16	TRBV7-3	TRBJ1-1
CASSVSGRFLEANEQFF	17	TRBV7-8	TRBJ2-1
CASSLGGTRAYEQYF	15	TRBV7-6	TRBJ2-7
CASSFYLVGRSSPLHF	16	TRBV5-5	TRBJ1-6
CASSLMAGPYNEQFF	15	TRBV5-1	TRBJ2-1
CASSHQDRGSNQPQHF	16	TRBV6-1	TRBJ1-5
CSAREARGVYGYTF	14	TRBV20-1	TRBJ1-2
CASSQTYSNQPQHF	14	TRBV3-1	TRBJ1-5
CASRNWASNEKLFF	14	TRBV6-6	TRBJ1-4